This is a list of T cell receptor beta chains from one sample in a study of Ad26.COV2.S vaccination and SARS-CoV-2 variants. This table comes from immunoSEQ multiplex PCR, and its TCRdb copy is limited to in-frame clones, with some not included. The sample holds about 320,000 clones, around four fifths seen once. The sample was peripheral blood, taken in a trial of Ad26.COV2.S vaccine versus placebo. These receptor sequences come from a person between 18 and 65 years old who received the Ad26.COV2.S COVID-19 vaccine or a placebo. CDR3s include the opening cysteine and the closing phenylalanine or tryptophan. A D gene is named only where the DNA matches it firmly. For some rows the clone size is stated as once, few or many, or as a class when expanded; others skip it.

v_gene: TRBV5-8; j_gene: TRBJ2-3; d_gene: .; abundance: .; CDR3aa: CASSFEGYSADTQYF; CDR3nt: TGTGCCAGCAGCTTCGAGGGGTATTCGGCAGATACGCAGTATTTT
v_gene: TRBV30; j_gene: TRBJ1-1; d_gene: .; abundance: .; CDR3aa: CAWKDTWNTEAFF; CDR3nt: TGTGCCTGGAAGGACACATGGAACACTGAAGCTTTCTTT
v_gene: TRBV7-9; j_gene: TRBJ1-2; d_gene: .; abundance: .; CDR3aa: CASSPGSQGSYTF; CDR3nt: TGTGCCAGCAGTCCTGGTTCTCAGGGGAGCTACACCTTC
v_gene: TRBV15; j_gene: TRBJ2-3; d_gene: .; abundance: .; CDR3aa: CATSTPLRGSTDTQYF; CDR3nt: TGTGCCACCAGCACCCCCTTACGGGGAAGCACAGATACGCAGTATTTT
v_gene: TRBV29-1; j_gene: TRBJ1-1; d_gene: .; abundance: .; CDR3aa: CSVVGRGGEAFF; CDR3nt: TGCAGCGTTGTAGGAAGAGGTGGAGAAGCTTTCTTT
v_gene: TRBV6-1; j_gene: TRBJ2-5; d_gene: .; abundance: .; CDR3aa: CASSEGYGGESQYF; CDR3nt: TGTGCCAGCAGTGAAGGGTACGGCGGGGAGTCCCAGTACTTC
v_gene: TRBV6-5; j_gene: TRBJ1-3; d_gene: .; abundance: .; CDR3aa: CASSSLPENTIYF; CDR3nt: TGTGCCAGCAGTTCCCTACCGGAAAACACCATATATTTT
v_gene: TRBV20-1; j_gene: TRBJ1-2; d_gene: TRBD1; abundance: .; CDR3aa: CSASAPGQGGNGYTF; CDR3nt: TGCAGTGCTAGTGCCCCGGGACAGGGAGGGAATGGCTACACCTTC
v_gene: TRBV6-6; j_gene: TRBJ2-1; d_gene: .; abundance: .; CDR3aa: CASSRNRVLSYNEQFF; CDR3nt: TGTGCCAGCAGTCGAAACAGGGTCCTCTCCTACAATGAGCAGTTCTTC
v_gene: TRBV29-1; j_gene: TRBJ1-2; d_gene: .; abundance: .; CDR3aa: CSVSGSGYGYTF; CDR3nt: TGCAGCGTTTCTGGCAGCGGCTATGGCTACACCTTC
v_gene: TRBV14; j_gene: TRBJ2-7; d_gene: TRBD1; abundance: .; CDR3aa: CASSDGTGGYEQYF; CDR3nt: TGTGCCAGCAGCGATGGGACAGGGGGCTACGAGCAGTACTTC
v_gene: TRBV28; j_gene: TRBJ2-7; d_gene: TRBD1; abundance: .; CDR3aa: CASSFGEGARSYEQYF; CDR3nt: TGTGCCAGCAGTTTCGGAGAGGGGGCGAGGAGCTACGAGCAGTACTTC
v_gene: TRBV4-1; j_gene: TRBJ2-6; d_gene: .; abundance: .; CDR3aa: CASSRVQLAGANVLTF; CDR3nt: TGCGCCAGCAGCCGAGTACAATTGGCTGGGGCCAACGTCCTGACTTTC
v_gene: TRBV11-3; j_gene: TRBJ2-3; d_gene: .; abundance: .; CDR3aa: CASSLVGGGTDTQYF; CDR3nt: TGTGCCAGCAGCTTGGTGGGGGGTGGCACAGATACGCAGTATTTT
v_gene: TRBV4-1; j_gene: TRBJ2-5; d_gene: TRBD1; abundance: .; CDR3aa: CASSQSQGDQETQYF; CDR3nt: TGCGCCAGCAGCCAATCTCAGGGGGACCAAGAGACCCAGTACTTC
v_gene: TRBV5-6; j_gene: TRBJ2-3; d_gene: TRBD2; abundance: once; CDR3aa: CASSYLSGGMADTQYF; CDR3nt: TGTGCCAGCAGCTACCTAAGCGGGGGCATGGCAGATACGCAGTATTTT
v_gene: TRBV5-1; j_gene: TRBJ2-7; d_gene: TRBD2; abundance: .; CDR3aa: CASSLVLAGAPGAEQYF; CDR3nt: TGCGCCAGCAGCTTGGTTCTAGCGGGGGCGCCGGGGGCCGAGCAGTACTTC
v_gene: TRBV5-1; j_gene: TRBJ2-3; d_gene: .; abundance: .; CDR3aa: CASSLPSEDTQYF; CDR3nt: TGCGCCAGCAGCCTACCTTCGGAAGATACGCAGTATTTT
v_gene: TRBV14; j_gene: TRBJ2-5; d_gene: .; abundance: .; CDR3aa: CASSQGTDQETQYF; CDR3nt: TGTGCCAGCAGCCAGGGGACGGATCAAGAGACCCAGTACTTC
v_gene: TRBV29-1; j_gene: TRBJ1-2; d_gene: .; abundance: .; CDR3aa: CSVSSGGASYGYTF; CDR3nt: TGCAGCGTTTCGTCGGGGGGCGCGAGCTATGGCTACACCTTC
v_gene: TRBV7-3; j_gene: TRBJ1-1; d_gene: .; abundance: once; CDR3aa: CASSLWAYTEAFF; CDR3nt: TGTGCCAGCAGCTTGTGGGCTTACACTGAAGCTTTCTTT
v_gene: TRBV7-8; j_gene: TRBJ2-3; d_gene: TRBD2; abundance: .; CDR3aa: CASSYTMTSGVADTQYF; CDR3nt: TGTGCCAGCAGCTACACCATGACTAGCGGGGTAGCAGATACGCAGTATTTT
v_gene: TRBV5-1; j_gene: TRBJ2-2; d_gene: TRBD2; abundance: .; CDR3aa: CASSLSSGGLRTGELFF; CDR3nt: TGCGCCAGCAGCTTGAGTAGCGGGGGCCTTAGAACCGGGGAGCTGTTTTTT
v_gene: TRBV10-3; j_gene: TRBJ2-3; d_gene: .; abundance: .; CDR3aa: CAISARGSTDTQYF; CDR3nt: TGTGCCATCAGTGCACGGGGCAGCACAGATACGCAGTATTTT
v_gene: TRBV10-3; j_gene: TRBJ1-1; d_gene: .; abundance: .; CDR3aa: CAIGTGGVLGNTEAFF; CDR3nt: TGTGCCATTGGAACAGGAGGGGTGTTAGGGAACACTGAAGCTTTCTTT
v_gene: TRBV10-3; j_gene: TRBJ2-3; d_gene: TRBD2; abundance: .; CDR3aa: CAISAGGPRDTQYF; CDR3nt: TGTGCCATCAGTGCGGGGGGGCCAAGGGATACGCAGTATTTT
v_gene: TRBV28; j_gene: TRBJ1-5; d_gene: .; abundance: .; CDR3aa: CAIDGYSNQPQHF; CDR3nt: TGTGCCATTGACGGGTATAGCAATCAGCCCCAGCATTTT